This T cell receptor beta chain was documented in a study of T cell responses to AZD1222 COVID-19 vaccine. The method was immunoSEQ multiplex PCR; TCRdb's version includes in-frame clones alone and lacks a portion of them. Of around 120,000 clones listed, approximately 84% were seen once; the top ten hold 7.5%. Study-level results: Clonal diversity was possibly underestimated; the donors were predominantly white British and more often female. Spike-specific TCR breadth and depth went up after people got two AZD1222 doses.

The germline gives CDR1 LNHDA, CDR2 SQIVND (reference sequence). The CDR3 has 13 residues. V lost 6 bases and J lost 5; bases outside the gene matches: 5. About this clone itself: What it binds is unknown.

The rearrangement joins TRBV19 to TRBJ2-5; the match to TRBD1 covers 8 bases. The TCR sequence derives from an adult in good health. The input for sequencing was peripheral blood, taken on day 0 of AZD1222 vaccination. The CDR3 spells CASSPDRAETQYF. The CDR3 DNA reads as TGTGCCAGTAGCCCGGACAGGGCCGAGACCCAGTACTTC.